The next 7 T cell receptor beta chains were all read from a single sample in a study of human T cells and chemical hapten exposure. The study extracted total RNA from unfractionated whole blood. TCRdb passed the 5' RACE reads through MiXCR, listing each CDR3 protein once. The sample has under 150,000 distinct CDR3 sequences, roughly 19% seen once. The receptors were sampled from a human donor in good health.

The V gene is TRBV4-1, the J gene TRBJ1-2; TRBD1 aligns across 8 bases. Germline V CDR1 and CDR2: MGHRA, YSYEKL. V was clipped by 6 bases and J by 8 bases; unmatched bases: 14. The CDR3 spans 15 residues. The CDR3 nucleotides read TGCGCCAGCAGGGGGTTGGGGACAGGCATTTACGGCTACACCTTC. Amino acid sequence: CASRGLGTGIYGYTF.

This sequence joins TRBV7-6 and TRBJ1-6; D not resolved. Trimming cost V 3 bases and J 3 bases, with 6 bases left between them. This CDR3 is built from 14 residues. Germline loops: CDR1 SGHVS, CDR2 FNYEAQ. CDR3 DNA sequence: TGTGCCAGCAGCTTGGTGGGCTATAATTCACCCCTCCACTTT. Amino acid sequence: CASSLVGYNSPLHF.

This clonotype was seen a few times. The rearrangement uses TRBV12-3 or TRBV12-4 and TRBJ1-2; D gene unclear. The CDR3 is 13 residues long. V was pared by 4 bases and J by 7 bases, with 13 bases between. As DNA, the CDR3 is TGTGCCAGCAGTTCCCGCGCGGTCCTTGGCTACACCTTC. Encoded protein: CASSSRAVLGYTF.

This clonotype was counted between two and nine times. The J gene is TRBJ2-7, the V gene TRBV15; 8 nucleotides agree with TRBD2. Germline V gene lookup returns CDR1 LNHNV and CDR2 YYDKDF (reference sequence). The length of the CDR3 is 15 residues. V lost 0 bases to trimming and J lost 3 bases; unmatched junction nucleotides: 4. In nucleotides, the CDR3 is TGTGCCACCAGCAGAGAACGGGGGGGGAACTACGAGCAGTACTTC. This codes for CATSRERGGNYEQYF.

V is TRBV3-1 and J is TRBJ2-7; 7 nucleotides agree with TRBD2. The V gene end was trimmed by 0 bases and the J gene end by 11 bases; junction bases not matched to a gene: 10. Germline values: CDR1 LGHDT, CDR2 YNNKEL (reference sequence). This CDR3 spans 14 amino acids. CDR3 protein: CASSQDNLRGEEYF. CDR3 coding DNA: TGTGCCAGCAGCCAAGATAATCTTCGGGGGGAAGAGTACTTC.

CDR3 sequence (DNA): TGTGCCTGGAGCCCACTCACTGAAGCTTTCTTT. As protein: CAWSPLTEAFF. This chain uses TRBV30 with TRBJ1-1; D call uncertain. Trimming shortened V by 3 bases and J by 4 bases, and 6 bases separated the two germline ends. Germline values: CDR1 GTSNPN, CDR2 SVGIG (reference sequence). The CDR3 is made up of 11 amino acids.

This clonotype was observed a few times. The chain couples TRBV29-1 to TRBJ2-7; 7 bases fit TRBD1. Germline V gene data show CDR1 as SQVTM and CDR2 as ANQGSEA. V was pared by 1 base and J by 1 base, with 1 base of the junction left unmatched. This CDR3 is built from 13 residues. CDR3 region: CSVEAGQSYEQYF. The CDR3 bases are TGCAGCGTTGAAGCGGGACAGTCCTACGAGCAGTACTTC.